Each of the 15 T cell receptor beta chains below was sequenced from the same sample in a study of regulatory T cells in long-lasting Graves disease. As to time point: persistent/refractory GD, antithyroid drugs over 5 years with positive TRAb. Making the TCR library involved RNA that had been extracted from PBMCs. Libraries of TCR beta came from iRepertoire HTBI primers plus Arm-PCR of CDR3 regions. TCRdb used MiXCR to reprocess the multiplex PCR reads, holding one entry per CDR3 protein. The sample has some 420,000 distinct CDR3 sequences, roughly 23% seen once. The source material was peripheral blood mononuclear cells (PBMCs), sampled when the disease was refractory, from a patient treated with antithyroid drugs. Receptors originate from a female donor with Graves disease.

The chain recombines TRBV12-3 or TRBV12-4 with TRBJ2-1, with TRBD2 matching over 10 bases. The CDR3 is 16 amino acids. The trim removed 5 bases at V and 3 bases at J, leaving 7 bases unmatched. CDR3 sequence: CASSPPSSGSYNEQFF. In DNA, the CDR3 is TGTGCCAGCAGTCCGCCGTCTAGCGGGAGCTACAATGAGCAGTTCTTC.

This clonotype was recorded a few times. The rearrangement links TRBV27 to TRBJ1-1, with a tentative D call TRBD1 (5 bases). V was pared by 9 bases and J by 0 bases, with 14 bases between. The CDR3 is 14 amino acids. The germline V gene encodes CDR1 MNHEY and CDR2 SMNVEV (reference sequence). The CDR3 DNA reads TGTGCCAGTTCCGCAGGGAGGGTGAACACTGAAGCTTTCTTT. Its translation: CASSAGRVNTEAFF.

There are a few counts of this clonotype. The CDR3 sequence: CASSSVLSEAEAFF. The DNA for the CDR3 is TGTGCCAGCAGCTCTGTTTTATCTGAGGCTGAAGCTTTCTTT. The V and J genes are TRBV11-2 and TRBJ1-1; D call uncertain. CDR3 length: 14 amino acids. The V gene's germline CDR1 is SGHAT and CDR2 FQNNGV. V was clipped by 4 bases and J by 6 bases, with 15 bases between them.

The J gene is TRBJ2-2, the V gene TRBV2; TRBD2 agrees at 9 bases. J lost 0 bases, V lost 5 bases, and 4 bases had no gene match. Germline CDR1 and CDR2: SNHLY and FYNNEI. This CDR3 has 16 residues. CDR3 nucleotide sequence: TGTGCCAGCAGTTTAGCGGGGGTCTCGAACACCGGGGAGCTGTTTTTT. This gives the protein CASSLAGVSNTGELFF.

In its sample, this clonotype was seen a few times. V gene TRBV19 combines with J gene TRBJ1-2; D is unclear. Germline assignment: CDR1 LNHDA and CDR2 SQIVND (reference sequence). V lost 4 bases, J lost 8 bases, and 17 bases lay in between. The CDR3 is 14 residues long. As DNA, the CDR3 is TGTGCCAGTAGTAACCATGACTCAAGATGGGGCTACACCTTC. This translates into CASSNHDSRWGYTF. The variable domain in full, completed from reference TRBV19 and TRBJ1-2, reads DGGITQSPKYLFRKEGQNVTLSCEQNLNHDAMYWYRQDPGQGLRLIYYSQIVNDFQKGDIAEGYSVSREKKESFPLTVTSAQKNPTAFYLCASSNHDSRWGYTFGSGTRLTVV.

To note about this clonotype: A junction end diverges from the germline sequence, so it may reflect a read error. This chain links TRBV19 with TRBJ1-4, with a tentative D call TRBD1 (6 bases). Germline lookup yields CDR1 LNHDA and CDR2 SQIVND (reference sequence). There are 17 residues in the CDR3. CDR3 sequence: CVSRRSGTQPYNEKLFF. The CDR3, as DNA: TGTGTCAGTAGGAGATCCGGGACACAGCCATATAATGAAAAACTGTTTTTT.

The chain uses TRBV27 and TRBJ2-1; 8 nucleotides match TRBD2. The CDR3 extends over 14 amino acids. The germline V gene has CDR1 MNHEY and CDR2 SMNVEV (reference sequence). With 5 bases clipped from V and 8 bases from J, the junction kept 8 bases outside the gene matches. The CDR3 loop is CASSPSYGRDEQFF. The CDR3 bases are TGTGCCAGCAGTCCGTCGTACGGGAGGGATGAGCAGTTCTTC.

This clonotype came up many times. The chain is built from TRBV29-1 and TRBJ2-5; D is unclear. Germline V CDR1 and CDR2: SQVTM, ANQGSEA. V shed 3 bases and J shed 1 base, with 12 bases lying between them. This CDR3 contains 14 residues. CDR3 residues: CSVESSDFQETQYF. The CDR3 DNA sequence: TGCAGCGTTGAGTCGTCGGATTTCCAAGAGACCCAGTACTTC.

The chain carries TRBV11-1 and TRBJ2-5; D may be TRBD1 (6 bases). The J call is in doubt because the DNA end fits TRBJ2-1 better. The germline CDR1 and CDR2 sequences are SGHAT and FQDESV (reference sequence). The CDR3 is 15 amino acids. The chain's CDR3 is CASSPRADRQNEQFF. Here the CDR3 DNA reads TGTGCCAGCAGCCCCAGAGCGGACAGACAAAATGAGCAGTTCTTC.

The gene calls are TRBV9 and TRBJ1-1, with unresolved D. Germline loops: CDR1 SGDLS, CDR2 YYNGEE. Trimming pared 0 bases from V and 7 bases from J, leaving 13 bases between. The CDR3 has 14 residues. The CDR3 region is CASSVGGSLNEAFF. The CDR3, as DNA: TGTGCCAGCAGCGTAGGGGGTTCCCTTAATGAAGCTTTCTTT.

V usage is TRBV11-3 and J usage is TRBJ2-2; 9 bases align to TRBD1. J was trimmed by 4 bases and V by 5 bases; bases with no gene match: 5. Germline values: CDR1 SGHNT, CDR2 YENEEA. The CDR3 loop spans 15 amino acids. The CDR3 spells CASSPGTGFTGELFF. In DNA, the CDR3 is TGTGCCAGCAGCCCAGGGACAGGGTTCACCGGGGAGCTGTTTTTT. The entire variable domain, with the rest obtained from reference TRBV11-3 and TRBJ2-2, is as follows: EAGVVQSPRYKIIEKKQPVAFWCNPISGHNTLYWYLQNLGQGPELLIRYENEEAVDDSQLPKDRFSAERLKGVDSTLKIQPAELGDSAVYLCASSPGTGFTGELFFGEGSRLTVL.

This clonotype was counted between two and nine times. The chain recombines TRBV15 with TRBJ2-2; D ambiguous. The CDR3 consists of 16 residues. Per the germline V gene, CDR1 is LNHNV and CDR2 is YYDKDF (reference sequence). The V end lost 2 bases, the J end lost 6 bases, and 16 bases lay between the germline ends. The CDR3 region is CATSRSGPHGSGELFF. CDR3 DNA: TGTGCCACCAGCAGATCCGGACCCCATGGGTCCGGGGAGCTGTTTTTT. Together with reference TRBV15 and TRBJ2-2, the CDR3 gives the full variable domain: DAMVIQNPRYQVTQFGKPVTLSCSQTLNHNVMYWYQQKSSQAPKLLFHYYDKDFNNEADTPDNFQSRRPNTSFCFLDIRSPGLGDTAMYLCATSRSGPHGSGELFFGEGSRLTVL.

This CDR3 is CASTTIGAGEQYF. CDR3 in DNA: TGTGCCAGCACCACGATCGGGGCGGGAGAGCAGTACTTC. The chain combines TRBV6-1 with TRBJ2-7, with D possibly being TRBD2 (6 bases). V dropped 7 bases and J dropped 7 bases, with 17 bases sitting between them. CDR1 is MNHNS, CDR2 SASEGT, per germline. CDR3 length: 13 amino acids.

In its sample, this clonotype was seen a few times. J is TRBJ2-7 and V is TRBV29-1, with D unclear. This CDR3 has 11 amino acids. V was shortened by 8 bases and J by 5 bases, with 13 bases between the two germline ends. Germline CDR1 and CDR2: SQVTM and ANQGSEA. The CDR3 reads CSHKGANEQYF. The CDR3 nucleotides are TGCAGCCACAAGGGCGCCAACGAGCAGTACTTC.

In this sample, this clonotype turned up a few times. The V gene is TRBV7-3, the J gene TRBJ2-6; D gene ambiguous. This CDR3 is built from 15 residues. Trimming stripped 4 bases from V and 2 bases from J, with 9 bases between. Germline values: CDR1 SGHTA, CDR2 FQGTGA. As DNA, the CDR3 is TGTGCCAGCAGCTCCCTCCTCCCTGGGGCCAACGTCCTGACTTTC. Translated: CASSSLLPGANVLTF.